This TCR beta chain was documented in a study of blood T cell repertoires in COVID-19. CDR1 is SGHRS and CDR2 is YFSETQ in the germline V gene. V was cut by 4 bases and J by 1 base, with 6 bases left in between. The CDR3 totals 12 residues. The data were produced by immunoSEQ multiplex PCR, yet TCRdb's version contains in-frame clones alone and is incomplete. The sample consists of about 150,000 clones, about four fifths of them appearing once. The sequenced material came from peripheral blood. This receptor was identified in a man in his fifties or sixties with acute or convalescent COVID-19. V usage is TRBV5-1 and J usage is TRBJ2-7, with D possibly matching TRBD1 (6 bases). CDR3 in DNA: TGCGCCAGCAGCGGACAGTCCTACGAGCAGTACTTC. It codes for CASSGQSYEQYF.